The T cell receptor (beta chain) under discussion was sequenced for a study of long-term antiretroviral therapy in people with HIV. Study-wide background: Sampling started about a decade before the 2015 immediate-ART recommendation. General study findings and limits: Collection of the blood, which took place between about 2003 and 2018, possibly occurred under older ART regimens. Repertoire composition at all time points was dominated by clones that had expanded before ART. ART adherence, viral resistance and therapy changes were not recorded.

With regard to this clone: Its target is not known.

The V end lost 11 bases, the J end lost 0 bases, and 10 bases lay between the germline ends. Germline CDR1 is MDHEN and CDR2 is SYDVKM. This CDR3 contains 12 residues. The assay, immunoSEQ v3.0, was run at survey level. Only in-frame clones appear in the TCRdb table, and some are missing; sequencing was by immunoSEQ multiplex PCR. The table records roughly 16,000 clones, 75% to 85% of them present only once. The chain combines TRBV28 with TRBJ1-1; D is possibly TRBD1 (6 bases). This receptor was taken from a man aged 45 to 65 with HIV. Sequenced here: unsorted PBMCs, sampled 0.3 years before starting antiretroviral therapy. CDR3 protein: CAGGGMNTEAFF. The CDR3 DNA is TGTGCCGGGGGGGGCATGAACACTGAAGCTTTCTTT. The full variable domain, with the rest looked up from reference TRBV28 and TRBJ1-1, is DVKVTQSSRYLVKRTGEKVFLECVQDMDHENMFWYRQDPGLGLRLIYFSYDVKMKEKGDIPEGYSVSREKKERFSLILESASTNQTSMYLCAGGGMNTEAFFGQGTRLTVV.